The 30 T cell receptor beta chains below come from one sample, sequenced in a study of blood T cell repertoires in COVID-19. Generated by immunoSEQ multiplex PCR, the TCRdb table keeps only in-frame clones and is missing some. This sample has roughly 64,000 clones, with roughly 70% found just once. Sequenced input: PBMCs or T cells enriched from blood (not recorded which). Receptor source: a woman aged 55 to 70 who had been exposed to COVID-19.

The V and J genes are TRBV29-1 and TRBJ2-1; the match to TRBD1 covers 10 bases. Germline CDR1 and CDR2: SQVTM and ANQGSEA. This CDR3 has 20 residues. The V and J ends lost 5 bases and 0 bases, in that order; junction bases with no gene match: 19. CDR3: CSVSRGVGQGRSSSYNEQFF. The CDR3 DNA follows: TGCAGCGTTAGTCGGGGGGTGGGACAGGGGAGATCAAGCTCCTACAATGAGCAGTTCTTC.

The V and J genes are TRBV7-9 and TRBJ1-6; D may be TRBD1 (6 bases). V shed 5 bases and J shed 6 bases, with 20 bases lying between them. CDR1 is SEHNR and CDR2 is FQNEAQ in the germline V gene (reference sequence). This CDR3 region has 17 residues. The CDR3 is CASSPEPNRVINSPLHF. The CDR3, as DNA: TGTGCCAGCAGCCCAGAACCGAACAGGGTTATTAATTCACCCCTCCACTTT.

The chain carries TRBV27 and TRBJ1-6, with TRBD1 identical over 7 bases. CDR1 and CDR2 (germline): MNHEY, SMNVEV (reference sequence). The CDR3 spans 13 residues. V lost 8 bases to trimming and J lost 8 bases; unmatched junction nucleotides: 6. CDR3 protein: CASGQAWDSPLHF. The CDR3 DNA reads TGTGCCAGCGGACAGGCTTGGGATTCACCCCTCCACTTT.

The chain combines TRBV28 with TRBJ1-6; 11 bases are a match to TRBD1. The ends lost 4 bases at V and 9 bases at J; junction bases unmatched: 8. This CDR3 spans 16 amino acids. Germline CDR1 and CDR2: MDHEN and SYDVKM. This CDR3 reads CASSSTYGTGGSPLHF. CDR3 bases: TGTGCCAGCAGTTCAACATACGGGACAGGGGGTTCACCCCTCCACTTT. Together with reference TRBV28 and TRBJ1-6, the CDR3 gives the full variable domain: DVKVTQSSRYLVKRTGEKVFLECVQDMDHENMFWYRQDPGLGLRLIYFSYDVKMKEKGDIPEGYSVSREKKERFSLILESASTNQTSMYLCASSSTYGTGGSPLHFGNGTRLTVT.

This clone has more than one count but fewer than ten. Here the CDR3 DNA reads TGTGCCAGCCTCGGGGGGGCCTTCACCGGGGAGCTGTTTTTT. Protein sequence: CASLGGAFTGELFF. The chain recombines TRBV6-6 with TRBJ2-2, with 8 bases matching TRBD2. Germline lookup yields CDR1 MNHNY and CDR2 SVGAGI (reference sequence). J gave up 4 bases and V 8 bases, and 6 bases lay outside the gene matches. The CDR3 is 14 residues long.

This clone has more than one count but fewer than ten. The chain's CDR3 is CASSLKGPREGEAFF. The CDR3 bases are TGCGCCAGCAGCTTGAAGGGTCCTCGGGAGGGTGAAGCTTTCTTT. The chain uses TRBV5-1 and TRBJ1-1; D gene ambiguous. The V and J ends lost 1 base and 7 bases respectively, with 17 bases between them. CDR3 length equals 15 residues. Per germline, CDR1 SGHRS and CDR2 YFSETQ.

The chain recombines TRBV7-2 with TRBJ1-2, with a tentative D call TRBD1 (6 bases). V shed 5 bases and J shed 6 bases, with 10 bases lying between them. Germline CDR1 and CDR2: SGHTA and FQGNSA. There are 12 residues in the CDR3. In DNA, the CDR3 is TGTGCCAGCAGCATCGGACAGAATGGCTACACCTTC. It specifies CASSIGQNGYTF.

The chain has TRBV7-6 and TRBJ2-5, with D perhaps TRBD1 (6 bases). The CDR3 is 15 amino acids. Germline assignment: CDR1 SGHVS and CDR2 FNYEAQ. The V gene lost 1 base and the J gene lost 5 bases, with 14 bases spanning the gap. The CDR3 is CASSLEVGRGETQYF. Here the CDR3 DNA reads TGTGCCAGCAGCTTAGAGGTGGGCAGGGGCGAGACCCAGTACTTC.

J is TRBJ2-1 and V is TRBV24-1; D gene ambiguous. The length of the CDR3 is 17 residues. Germline assignment: CDR1 KGHDR and CDR2 SFDVKD. Deletions cut 5 bases from V and 3 bases from J, with 19 bases between. CDR3 region: CATSGYSSESYYNEQFF. As DNA, the CDR3 is TGTGCCACCAGTGGTTATAGCTCCGAGTCCTACTACAATGAGCAGTTCTTC.

This chain connects TRBV5-1 to TRBJ1-5, with no clear D. CDR1 and CDR2 (germline): SGHRS, YFSETQ. The CDR3 length is 15 residues. V dropped 5 bases and J dropped 1 base, with 13 bases sitting between them. This CDR3 reads CASRWSLDSNQPQHF. CDR3 DNA: TGCGCCAGCAGATGGAGTTTAGACAGCAATCAGCCCCAGCATTTT.

This clone was seen a few times. The V and J genes are TRBV7-2 and TRBJ1-2; D possibly corresponds to TRBD1 (5 bases). Germline CDR1 reads SGHTA; CDR2 reads FQGNSA. Trimming took 4 bases from V and 5 from J, leaving 11 bases between them. The CDR3 has 13 residues. CDR3 loop: CASSSRGNYGYTF. CDR3 in DNA: TGTGCCAGCAGCTCGCGGGGCAATTATGGCTACACCTTC. The full variable domain, completed using reference TRBV7-2 and TRBJ1-2, is GAGVSQSPSNKVTEKGKDVELRCDPISGHTALYWYRQSLGQGLEFLIYFQGNSAPDKSGLPSDRFSAERTGGSVSTLTIQRTQQEDSAVYLCASSSRGNYGYTFGSGTRLTVV.

The chain couples TRBV30 to TRBJ1-2; tentative D call: TRBD1 (6 bases). CDR1 and CDR2 from the germline V gene are GTSNPN and SVGIG (reference sequence). CDR3 length: 13 residues. Trimming took 3 bases from V and 0 from J, leaving 8 bases between them. Here the CDR3 DNA reads TGTGCCTGGAGCCGGGACACTAACTATGGCTACACCTTC. It yields the protein CAWSRDTNYGYTF.

V is TRBV7-2 and J is TRBJ1-2; tentatively, D is TRBD1 (5 bases). The germline V gene has CDR1 SGHTA and CDR2 FQGNSA. The V end lost 5 bases, the J end lost 6 bases, and 13 bases lay between the germline ends. This CDR3 contains 13 residues. CDR3 DNA: TGTGCCAGCAGCCTAGGCCAGGGTGATGGCTACACCTTC. It yields the protein CASSLGQGDGYTF.

The J gene is TRBJ1-1, the V gene TRBV4-2; perhaps TRBD1 as D (5 bases). Germline V gives CDR1 LGHNA, CDR2 YNFKEQ. The V gene lost 3 bases and the J gene lost 11 bases, with 10 bases spanning the gap. CDR3 length: 11 amino acids. CDR3 residues: CASSQGGGAFF. CDR3 nucleotides: TGTGCCAGCAGCCAGGGGGGTGGGGCTTTCTTT.

In DNA, the CDR3 is TGCGCCAGCAGCTTGTCCCGAGAGACCCAGTACTTC. This translates into CASSLSRETQYF. The V gene is TRBV5-1, the J gene TRBJ2-5; D ambiguous. Trimming cost V 1 base and J 4 bases, with 5 bases left between them. The CDR3 covers 12 residues. CDR1 SGHRS and CDR2 YFSETQ come from the germline V gene.

J is TRBJ1-1 and V is TRBV18; TRBD1 is a possible D gene (5 bases). This CDR3 contains 14 residues. Germline-derived CDR1 and CDR2 are KGHSH and LQKENI. V shed 6 bases and J shed 4 bases, with 15 bases lying between them. The CDR3 nucleotides are TGTGCCAGCTCCCGAGGGGTGGGGGGCACTGAAGCTTTCTTT. Translated, it gives CASSRGVGGTEAFF.

This clone has ten or more counts. The V and J genes are TRBV25-1 and TRBJ1-1, with D perhaps matching TRBD1 (6 bases). Germline V CDR1 and CDR2: MGHDK, SYGVNS. The CDR3 has 13 amino acids. The ends were cut back, 6 bases at V and 6 bases at J, with 14 bases in the middle. CDR3: CASRALGGAEAFF. For the CDR3, the DNA is TGTGCCAGCAGGGCCTTAGGGGGAGCTGAAGCTTTCTTT.

The chain couples TRBV15 to TRBJ1-4; tentatively, D is TRBD1 (5 bases). Germline V gives CDR1 LNHNV, CDR2 YYDKDF (reference sequence). With 3 bases removed from V and 8 bases from J, the gap between germline ends came to 16 bases. The CDR3 sequence is 15 residues long. CDR3 residues: CATSSLTAWAEKLFF. The CDR3 DNA is TGTGCCACCAGCAGCCTGACAGCATGGGCCGAAAAACTGTTTTTT.

This chain joins TRBV15 and TRBJ2-5; a possible D gene is TRBD1 (5 bases). V lost 0 bases and J lost 1, with 12 bases in between. This CDR3 spans 16 amino acids. Germline CDR1 and CDR2: LNHNV and YYDKDF (reference sequence). CDR3 region: CATSRESGWGQETQYF. CDR3 DNA sequence: TGTGCCACCAGCAGAGAATCAGGGTGGGGCCAAGAGACCCAGTACTTC. Full variable domain (outside the CDR3, taken from reference TRBV15 and TRBJ2-5): DAMVIQNPRYQVTQFGKPVTLSCSQTLNHNVMYWYQQKSSQAPKLLFHYYDKDFNNEADTPDNFQSRRPNTSFCFLDIRSPGLGDTAMYLCATSRESGWGQETQYFGPGTRLLVL.

About this clone: Other nucleotide sequences in the sample specify the same CDR3. This chain uses TRBV5-5 with TRBJ1-5, with TRBD1 identical over 9 bases. With V trimmed by 3 bases and J by 4 bases, 2 bases remained unmatched. Germline lookup yields CDR1 SGHKS and CDR2 YYEKEE (reference sequence). The CDR3 consists of 14 residues. The CDR3 DNA sequence: TGTGCCAGCAGCTCGGGACAGGGTAATCAGCCCCAGCATTTT. This encodes CASSSGQGNQPQHF.

The DNA for the CDR3 is TGTGCCATCGGGACTTCCCTAACTAATGAAAAACTGTTTTTT. Translating gives CAIGTSLTNEKLFF. The V call is TRBV7-8, the J call TRBJ1-4; D is perhaps TRBD1 (5 bases). V was pared by 10 bases and J by 1 base, with 13 bases between. Germline CDR1 SGHVS, CDR2 FQNEAQ. The CDR3 is made up of 14 amino acids.

This sequence joins TRBV5-1 and TRBJ2-5; TRBD1 matches at 10 bases. The ends lost 4 bases at V and 5 bases at J; junction bases unmatched: 8. The CDR3 consists of 15 residues. CDR1 is SGHRS, CDR2 YFSETQ, per germline. In nucleotides, the CDR3 is TGCGCCAGCAGCACACGGACAGGGGGAGGCGAGACCCAGTACTTC. This gives the protein CASSTRTGGGETQYF.

The V gene is TRBV28, the J gene TRBJ1-1; 7 bases align to TRBD1. This CDR3 comprises 13 residues. The germline CDR1 and CDR2 sequences are MDHEN and SYDVKM. With V trimmed by 5 bases and J by 1 base, 1 base remained unmatched. CDR3 bases: TGTGCCAGCAGTCGACAGGGGAACACTGAAGCTTTCTTT. Protein: CASSRQGNTEAFF. The full variable domain, with the rest looked up from reference TRBV28 and TRBJ1-1, is DVKVTQSSRYLVKRTGEKVFLECVQDMDHENMFWYRQDPGLGLRLIYFSYDVKMKEKGDIPEGYSVSREKKERFSLILESASTNQTSMYLCASSRQGNTEAFFGQGTRLTVV.

The chain links TRBV6-1 to TRBJ1-5; 7 nucleotides line up with TRBD1. Germline loops: CDR1 MNHNS, CDR2 SASEGT. The CDR3 loop spans 13 amino acids. After removal of 6 bases from V and 4 bases from J, the junction contained 3 bases not matched to a gene. The CDR3 bases are TGTGCCAGCAGCACAGGGGCAAATCAGCCCCAGCATTTT. Protein: CASSTGANQPQHF.

V gene TRBV6-1 combines with J gene TRBJ1-6; no clear D. Germline CDR1 MNHNS, CDR2 SASEGT. The CDR3 sequence is 14 residues long. The ends were cut back, 0 bases at V and 10 bases at J, with 10 bases in the middle. CDR3 loop: CASSEAGRRSPLHF. As DNA, the CDR3 is TGTGCCAGCAGTGAAGCGGGAAGGAGGTCACCCCTCCACTTT.

This clone has only one observation. The genes are TRBV5-1 and TRBJ1-1, with a tentative D call TRBD1 (5 bases). The CDR3 consists of 14 residues. CDR1 and CDR2 from the germline V gene are SGHRS and YFSETQ. V lost 1 base to trimming and J lost 1 base, with 8 bases between them. CDR3 residues: CASSLSRGNTEAFF. The CDR3, as DNA: TGCGCCAGCAGCTTGTCTAGGGGGAACACTGAAGCTTTCTTT. The entire variable domain, with the rest obtained from reference TRBV5-1 and TRBJ1-1, is as follows: KAGVTQTPRYLIKTRGQQVTLSCSPISGHRSVSWYQQTPGQGLQFLFEYFSETQRNKGNFPGRFSGRQFSNSRSEMNVSTLELGDSALYLCASSLSRGNTEAFFGQGTRLTVV.

The V and J genes are TRBV19 and TRBJ1-1; no clear D. Per germline, CDR1 LNHDA and CDR2 SQIVND (reference sequence). V lost 1 base and J 7 bases, leaving 16 bases between the germline ends. CDR3 size: 15 residues. Written as DNA, the CDR3 is TGTGCCAGTAGTATAGTAGAGCGAGGGATGGGTGAAGCTTTCTTT. Its protein product is CASSIVERGMGEAFF.

There are a few counts of this clone. The rearrangement links TRBV4-1 to TRBJ2-1; 9 nucleotides match TRBD2. Germline assignment: CDR1 MGHRA and CDR2 YSYEKL. Trimming took 0 bases from V and 9 from J; bases not matched to a gene: 12. The CDR3 runs to 17 residues. Written as DNA, the CDR3 is TGCGCCAGCAGCCAAGATCGATATAGCGGGAGTCAGGGTGAGCAGTTCTTC. The encoded protein is CASSQDRYSGSQGEQFF.

This chain links TRBV30 with TRBJ2-6, with D perhaps TRBD1 (6 bases). From germline, CDR1 is GTSNPN and CDR2 SVGIG (reference sequence). Trimming removed 1 base from V and 0 bases from J, with 10 bases in between. The CDR3 covers 16 residues. The CDR3 sequence is CAWSAPGVSGANVLTF. As DNA, the CDR3 is TGTGCCTGGAGTGCCCCAGGGGTCTCTGGGGCCAACGTCCTGACTTTC.

V gene TRBV7-2 combines with J gene TRBJ2-7, with D tentatively TRBD2 (6 bases). The CDR3 sequence is 15 residues long. Trimming took 1 base from V and 3 from J, leaving 13 bases between them. Germline CDR1 SGHTA, CDR2 FQGNSA. CDR3: CASSLVSGGIYEQYF. The DNA for the CDR3 is TGTGCCAGCAGCTTAGTATCTGGGGGGATCTACGAGCAGTACTTC.